This is a list of T cell receptor beta chains from one sample in a study of shared clonotypes between healthy human individuals. The table came from immunoSEQ multiplex PCR; TCRdb's copy has only in-frame clones and leaves some out. The sample lists hundreds of thousands of clones; 76% were seen once. Sequencing was done on a sample of PBMCs. All receptors derive from a woman aged 40 to 55 in good health. Some clones in this sample may be carry-over from other donors' samples. CDR3s include the opening cysteine and the closing phenylalanine or tryptophan. A D gene is named only where the DNA matches it firmly. Clone size is stated in some rows and not others, as once, few, many or a class when expanded.

>TRBJ2-3|.|TRBV29-1|.|12
TGCAGCGTTGGGGGCCTGACAGATACGCAGTATTTT
CSVGGLTDTQYF
>TRBJ1-1|.|TRBV29-1|.|12
TGCAGCGCTGTTATCGCGGACACTGAAGCTTTCTTT
CSAVIADTEAFF
>TRBJ2-1|TRBD2|TRBV18|.|15
TGTGCCAGCTCCCCGACTAGCGGGGGCTACAATGAGCAGTTCTTC
CASSPTSGGYNEQFF
>TRBJ2-7|.|TRBV4-1|.|15
TGCGCCAGCAGCCAAGCCGCAGGGTACTCCTACGAGCAGTACTTC
CASSQAAGYSYEQYF
>TRBJ2-4|.|TRBV5-8|.|15
TGTGCCAGCAGCATTGGGCGACTAGCCAAAAACATTCAGTACTTC
CASSIGRLAKNIQYF
>TRBJ2-3|TRBD2|TRBV18|.|15
TGTGCCAGCTCACCACCCAGCGGGAGTACAGTTACGCAGTATTTT
CASSPPSGSTVTQYF
>TRBJ2-1|.|TRBV11-2|.|13
TGTGCCAGCAGCCGGGGGTATGTGAATGAGCAGTTCTTC
CASSRGYVNEQFF
>TRBJ2-3|TRBD2|TRBV5-1|once|17
TGCGCCAGCAGCGTCACCGGGACTAGCGGAGTAGGGGATACGCAGTATTTT
CASSVTGTSGVGDTQYF
>TRBJ2-7|.|TRBV6-5|.|16
TGTGCCAGCAGTTTTAGTAGTTGGGGGGCTAACTACGAGCAGTACTTC
CASSFSSWGANYEQYF
>TRBJ1-2|.|TRBV28|.|15
TGTGCCAGCAGTTTCTCCTCGGGACACAACTATGGCTACACCTTC
CASSFSSGHNYGYTF
>TRBJ2-1|TRBD2|TRBV2|.|17
TGTGCCAGCAGTCCACTAGCGGGAGGGCCGTCCTACAATGAGCAGTTCTTC
CASSPLAGGPSYNEQFF
>TRBJ2-3|.|TRBV7-3|.|13
TGTGCCAGCAGCTTCGGAGGCACAGATACGCAGTATTTT
CASSFGGTDTQYF
>TRBJ1-6|.|TRBV5-1|.|14
TGCGCCAGCAGATCCAACCTTCCAAATTCACCCCTCCACTTT
CASRSNLPNSPLHF
>TRBJ2-7|.|TRBV10-3|.|12
TGTGCCATCAGCGAACCTGGGGGCGAGCAGTACTTC
CAISEPGGEQYF
>TRBJ1-2|.|TRBV2|.|12
TGTGCCAGCAGTGATATGGCATCGCCTCACACCTTC
CASSDMASPHTF
>TRBJ2-7|TRBD2|TRBV4-2|.|15
TGTGCCAGCAGCCAGACTAGCGGGAGTTCCTACGAGCAGTACTTC
CASSQTSGSSYEQYF
>TRBJ2-1|.|TRBV7-2|.|15
TGTGCCAGCAGCTTAGCGGCCACTAGGCTCAATGAGCAGTTCTTC
CASSLAATRLNEQFF
>TRBJ2-7|TRBD1|TRBV7-3|.|15
TGTGCCAGCAGCTTAGAAAGGGGACAGACCTACGAGCAGTACTTC
CASSLERGQTYEQYF
>TRBJ2-3|TRBD2|TRBV7-2|many|16
TGTGCCAGCAGCTTAGTAGGGGGTAGCGGGGTGGTGACGCAGTATTTT
CASSLVGGSGVVTQYF
>TRBJ2-7|.|TRBV5-1|.|14
TGCGCCAGCAGCCTGGAGGGGGGGGCGAGGGAGCAGTACTTC
CASSLEGGAREQYF
>TRBJ2-1|.|TRBV9|.|17
TGTGCCAGCAGCGTAGGGGCCGGGGAGTACTCCTACAATGAGCAGTTCTTC
CASSVGAGEYSYNEQFF
>TRBJ2-7|.|TRBV30|.|14
TGTGCCTGGAAGGAGACAGGCTCCAACTACGAGCAGTACTTC
CAWKETGSNYEQYF
>TRBJ2-5|TRBD2|TRBV5-4|.|14
TGTGCCAGCAGCCAAGGACTAGCAGAAGAGACCCAGTACTTC
CASSQGLAEETQYF
>TRBJ2-7|TRBD2|TRBV29-1|.|15
TGCAGCGTCCTAAAACTAGCGGGAGTATCCTACGAGCAGTACTTC
CSVLKLAGVSYEQYF
>TRBJ2-7|.|TRBV29-1|few|11
TGCAGCGTTGAATCCCTCTACGAGCAGTACTTC
CSVESLYEQYF
>TRBJ2-1|.|TRBV10-2|.|15
TGCGCCAGCAGTGAGTCTTCGGGAGCTCGGAATGAGCAGTTCTTC
CASSESSGARNEQFF
>TRBJ2-5|TRBD1|TRBV11-2|.|14
TGTGCCAGCAGCTTATACAGGGGGCGAGAGACCCAGTACTTC
CASSLYRGRETQYF
>TRBJ2-1|TRBD2|TRBV28|.|16
TGTGCCAGCACCATCGTAGCGGGGGGGTTCTACAATGAGCAGTTCTTC
CASTIVAGGFYNEQFF
>TRBJ2-1|.|TRBV15|.|15
TGTGCCACCAGCAGAGATCACATGAATGCGTTTGAGCAGTTCTTC
CATSRDHMNAFEQFF
>TRBJ1-6|.|TRBV4-2|few|14
TGTGCCAGCCACCCAGGGCAGTATAATTCACCCCTCCACTTT
CASHPGQYNSPLHF
>TRBJ2-7|.|TRBV10-3|.|13
TGTGCCATCAGCCATGGCGACTCCTACGAGCAGTACTTC
CAISHGDSYEQYF
>TRBJ2-5|TRBD2|TRBV10-1|.|18
TGCGCCAGCAGTGACCGTGGACTAGCGGGAGGGCCGATGGAGACCCAGTACTTC
CASSDRGLAGGPMETQYF
>TRBJ1-2|.|TRBV5-5|.|14
TGTGCCAGCAGCTTGGTTGAGGGAAACTATGGCTACACCTTC
CASSLVEGNYGYTF
>TRBJ2-1|TRBD2|TRBV14|.|21
TGTGCCAGCAGCCAAGATACCCCTGCCCTGACTAGCGGGAGGGGCTACAATGAGCAGTTCTTC
CASSQDTPALTSGRGYNEQFF
>TRBJ2-7|.|TRBV6-6|.|13
TGTGCCAGCAGTTACTATGGAGCCGGGGAGCAGTACTTC
CASSYYGAGEQYF
>TRBJ2-5|.|TRBV27|.|12
TGTGCCAGCAGACTAGCCCAAGAGACCCAGTACTTC
CASRLAQETQYF
>TRBJ2-3|.|TRBV4-3|.|13
TGCGCCAGCACAGACAGTAGCACAGATACGCAGTATTTT
CASTDSSTDTQYF